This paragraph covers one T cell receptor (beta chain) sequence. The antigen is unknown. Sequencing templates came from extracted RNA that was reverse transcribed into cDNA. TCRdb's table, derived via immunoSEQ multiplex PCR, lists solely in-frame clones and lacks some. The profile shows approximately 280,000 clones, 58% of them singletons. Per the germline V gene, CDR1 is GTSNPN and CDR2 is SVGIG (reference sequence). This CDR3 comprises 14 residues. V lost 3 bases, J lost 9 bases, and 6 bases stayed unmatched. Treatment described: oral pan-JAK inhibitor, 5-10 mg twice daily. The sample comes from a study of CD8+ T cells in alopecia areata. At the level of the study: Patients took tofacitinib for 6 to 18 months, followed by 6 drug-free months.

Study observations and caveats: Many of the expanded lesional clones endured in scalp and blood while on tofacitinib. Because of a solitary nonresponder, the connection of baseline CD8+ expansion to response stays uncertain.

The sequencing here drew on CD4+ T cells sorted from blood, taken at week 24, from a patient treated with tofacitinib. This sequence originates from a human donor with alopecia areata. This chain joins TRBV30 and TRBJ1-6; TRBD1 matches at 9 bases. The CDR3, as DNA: TGTGCCTGGAGGGGACAGGGTGGTGGTTCACCCCTCCACTTT. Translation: CAWRGQGGGSPLHF.